This T cell receptor beta chain was observed in a study of CXCR3-negative and CXCR3-positive naive CD8 T cells (dated by TCRdb to 2018 to 2020). Broadly, across the study: In total, some 140 million TRB reads were obtained, or roughly 1.5 +/- 0.3 million reads per library. The diversity and physicochemical repertoire analyses included 11 donors pooled from two independent experiments. The TRBV-TRBJ cluster analysis covered naive subsets from 5 donors and memory cells from 3 donors.

The germline V gene specifies MDHEN as CDR1 and SYDVKM as CDR2. The CDR3 runs 14 residues from the cysteine to the phenylalanine. No DNA has been recorded. Each CD8+ T cell subset was flow-sorted in triplicate, and 300,000 or so cells per subset were placed directly into RLT lysis buffer. To keep memory contaminants out, a stringent definition of naive CD8+ T cells was applied: CD45RO-CCR7+CD27+CD95-. Standard density gradient centrifugation was used to isolate peripheral blood mononuclear cells from buffy coats. Naive CXCR3-negative and CXCR3-positive CD8+ T cells were flow-sorted on a FACSAria III. Total RNA was extracted from sorted cells with an RNeasy Mini Kit. As for this clonotype: This clone's antigen is unknown.

Sequencing instrument: NextSeq 550. The Human TCR Profiling Kit (MiLaboratory) was used to prepare UMI-labeled 5' RACE TRB cDNA libraries. cDNA synthesis used the entire amount of extracted RNA, and PCR amplification then used the entire amount of cDNA produced. Libraries were prepared in parallel with an identical number of PCR cycles. Per the original workflow: With a minimum of two reads required per UMI, MIGEC and MiXCR pulled out about 50,000 +/- 10,000 unique UMI-labeled TRB cDNA molecules from each library. On average, approximately 40,000 +/- 10,000 functional in-frame TRB CDR3 nucleotide clonotypes lacking stop codons were found per library. Diversity metrics, including normalized Shannon-Wiener and Chao1, were computed in VDJtools after downsampling to 5000 UMI-labeled TRB molecules per sample. VDJtools was used to calculate clonotype-size-weighted physicochemical properties of the central five CDR3 residues, namely interaction energy, strength, volume and Kidera factor 4. Reads reprocessed by TCRdb are summarized as one entry per CDR3 protein sequence, and DNA is absent. What appears here as the V and J calls and clone size reflects TCRdb's work, not the paper's. The sample's clone listing holds roughly 130,000 distinct CDR3 sequences. 0.59% of the sample rests with the top ten.

What the research found in general, with its limitations: TRBV-TRBJ usage was similar between naive CXCR3-negative and CXCR3-positive cells from the same donor, while memory cells showed distinct patterns. Compared with CXCR3-negative naive cells, CXCR3-positive naive cells had TRB CDR3s with higher hydrophobicity (lower Kidera factor 4), lower energy, and higher strength and volume indices. Repertoire diversity was comparably high in both naive subsets but much lower in memory CD8+ T cells. Freshly isolated PBMCs were used for most assays because CXCR3 expression went down partially after cryopreservation. Because surface CD5, which has been linked to self-reactivity in mice, was comparable between naive subsets, TCR interaction strength was also inferred from TRB CDR3 physicochemical properties.

The receptor's source is a human donor in good health. Some clones in this sample may be carry-over from other donors' samples. Sample: naive CXCR3+ CD8+ T cells from blood. Taken with the paper, the label for cell subset or site translates to: CD45RO-CCR7+CD27+CD95- naive CD8+ T cells expressing CXCR3 (TNR3+). Rearrangement joined TRBV28 to TRBJ1-1; TCRdb's D call, TRBD1, is unchecked because there is no DNA. This receptor has the CDR3 CASRRDRINTEAFF.